Listed here are 14 T cell receptor beta chains from one sample, sequenced in a study of blood T cell repertoires in COVID-19. The table came from immunoSEQ multiplex PCR; TCRdb's copy has only in-frame clones and leaves some out. The table has over 100,000 clones, around 80% seen once. Specimen: peripheral blood. Receptor source: a woman in her seventies with acute or convalescent COVID-19.

This clone was recorded a few times. The CDR3 loop reads CASSQDPRGNGNTIYF. CDR3 in DNA: TGTGCCAGCAGCCAAGACCCCAGGGGGAACGGAAACACCATATATTTT. The chain is built from TRBV3-1 (or the pseudogene TRBV3-2) and TRBJ1-3; TRBD1 aligns across 7 bases. The CDR3 consists of 16 residues. The V and J ends lost 0 bases and 4 bases, in that order; junction bases with no gene match: 6. Germline lookup yields CDR1 LGHDT and CDR2 YNNKEL (reference sequence).

This clone was seen only a few times. The CDR3 DNA sequence: TGTGCCAGCAGTCAGGGTGGGCGGAGCACTGAAGCTTTCTTT. Residues: CASSQGGRSTEAFF. The rearrangement joins TRBV6-8 to TRBJ1-1; D perhaps matches TRBD1 (5 bases). Trimming pared 5 bases from V and 4 bases from J, leaving 14 bases between. Germline CDR1 reads MNHGY; CDR2 reads SAAAGT. The CDR3 totals 14 residues.

The genes are TRBV9 and TRBJ1-6; D uncertain. Germline loops: CDR1 SGDLS, CDR2 YYNGEE. This CDR3 has 15 residues. Trimming shortened V by 0 bases and J by 6 bases, and 10 bases separated the two germline ends. CDR3: CASSVEGGFNSPLHF. CDR3 bases: TGTGCCAGCAGCGTAGAGGGAGGTTTTAATTCACCCCTCCACTTT.

As concerns this clone: Other DNA sequences within the sample encode an identical CDR3. V and J are TRBV20-1 and TRBJ1-1; TRBD1 is a possible D gene (5 bases). Trimming pared 3 bases from V and 4 bases from J, leaving 6 bases between. From germline, CDR1 is DFQATT and CDR2 SNEGSKA (reference sequence). The CDR3 loop spans 11 amino acids. In DNA, the CDR3 is TGCAGTGCTAGGGGGGGCACTGAAGCTTTCTTT. It specifies CSARGGTEAFF.

The chain combines TRBV5-4 with TRBJ2-5; possible D gene TRBD1, 6 bases. This CDR3 contains 14 residues. Looked up from germline, CDR1 is SGHNT and CDR2 is YYREEE (reference sequence). V lost 0 bases and J 4 bases, leaving 10 bases between the germline ends. CDR3 sequence reads: CASSLETGSETQYF. CDR3 nucleotide sequence: TGTGCCAGCAGCTTGGAAACAGGGTCAGAGACCCAGTACTTC.

V is TRBV5-6 and J is TRBJ2-7; D is ambiguous. The CDR3 contains 12 residues. Germline V gene sequence: CDR1 SGHDT, CDR2 YYEEEE. Trimming took 3 bases from V and 3 from J, leaving 7 bases between them. The CDR3 spells CASSSSGYEQYF. DNA for the CDR3: TGTGCCAGCAGCTCCTCGGGCTACGAGCAGTACTTC.

The V gene is TRBV2, the J gene TRBJ1-1, with 8 bases identical to TRBD1. CDR3 length equals 13 residues. The ends lost 11 bases at V and 4 bases at J; junction bases unmatched: 9. CDR1 SNHLY and CDR2 FYNNEI come from the germline V gene. The CDR3 sequence is CAPQGAGSTEAFF. CDR3 in DNA: TGTGCCCCTCAGGGGGCAGGTAGCACTGAAGCTTTCTTT.

J is TRBJ1-1 and V is TRBV16; perhaps TRBD1 as D (6 bases). V shed 0 bases and J shed 0 bases, with 11 bases lying between them. This CDR3 has 16 residues. Per germline, CDR1 KGHSY and CDR2 FQNENV. CDR3 sequence: CASSQSTGGLNTEAFF. The DNA for the CDR3 is TGTGCCAGCAGCCAATCGACAGGCGGATTGAACACTGAAGCTTTCTTT.

The CDR3 here is CASSRPGVTPYEQYF. The CDR3, as DNA: TGTGCCAGCAGCCGGCCGGGGGTGACCCCCTACGAGCAGTACTTC. The J gene is TRBJ2-7, the V gene TRBV7-4; D is perhaps TRBD2 (6 bases). The CDR3 is 15 amino acids. CDR1 is SGHVT and CDR2 is SQSDAQ in the germline V gene. V lost 5 bases to trimming and J lost 2 bases, with 16 bases between them.

This rearrangement joins TRBV7-2 to TRBJ1-2, with D possibly TRBD1 on 6 matching bases. CDR1 SGHTA and CDR2 FQGNSA come from the germline V gene. With 5 bases removed from V and 5 bases from J, the gap between germline ends came to 18 bases. CDR3 length equals 15 residues. The CDR3 coding sequence is TGTGCCAGCAGCGTATCGACAGGCTTGCAGTATGGCTACACCTTC. Translating gives CASSVSTGLQYGYTF.

The chain recombines TRBV5-1 with TRBJ1-1; D may be TRBD1 (6 bases). Trimming took 1 base from V and 3 from J, leaving 16 bases between them. The CDR3 runs to 16 residues. CDR1 and CDR2 from the germline V gene are SGHRS and YFSETQ. The CDR3 loop is CASSLTGYAGDTEAFF. The CDR3 bases are TGCGCCAGCAGCTTGACAGGGTACGCTGGGGACACTGAAGCTTTCTTT. The full variable domain, rest sourced from reference TRBV5-1 and TRBJ1-1, is KAGVTQTPRYLIKTRGQQVTLSCSPISGHRSVSWYQQTPGQGLQFLFEYFSETQRNKGNFPGRFSGRQFSNSRSEMNVSTLELGDSALYLCASSLTGYAGDTEAFFGQGTRLTVV.

The rearrangement uses TRBV2 and TRBJ2-7, with 8 positions matching TRBD2. V lost 5 bases to trimming and J lost 3 bases; unmatched junction nucleotides: 6. Germline V CDR1 and CDR2: SNHLY, FYNNEI. The CDR3 loop spans 14 amino acids. The CDR3 sequence is CASSPRTSNYEQYF. CDR3 coding DNA: TGTGCCAGCAGTCCCCGGACTAGCAACTACGAGCAGTACTTC.

The rearrangement joins TRBV6-1 to TRBJ2-5, with D possibly being TRBD2 (5 bases). This CDR3 is 14 amino acids long. CDR1 MNHNS and CDR2 SASEGT come from the germline V gene. Trimming left V 2 bases short and J 4 bases short, with 11 bases between. The CDR3 DNA reads as TGTGCCAGCAGTGAACGGGGTCGGGGAGAGACCCAGTACTTC. It encodes CASSERGRGETQYF.

This clone was seen once. The chain links TRBV21-1 to TRBJ2-4; the D call of TRBD2 is as the table states it, not checked on the DNA. TRBV21-1 is a listed pseudogene. The CDR3 runs to 19 residues. The CDR3 region has the DNA TGTGCCAGCAGCACCTTTTCTAGCGGTCTTTTTTTAGCCAAAAACATTCAGTACTTC. Translation: CASSTFSSGLFLAKNIQYF.